This T cell receptor beta chain was identified during a study of Ad26.COV2.S vaccination and SARS-CoV-2 variants. Across the study: Dosing was one shot or two shots 56 days apart. Notes on the study in general: Breadth, reportedly substantial, characterized the spike-specific CD8+ and CD4+ T cell responses after vaccination. Breadth measured for non-spike TCRs was similar across vaccine and placebo recipients.

Generated by immunoSEQ multiplex PCR, the TCRdb table keeps only in-frame clones and is missing some. The sample contains more than 400,000 clones, roughly 91% of which appear only once. Treatment given: 15 to 20 received Ad26.COV2.S at low or high dose, single or two shots; several received placebo; per-sample allocation not given. It was on day 63 after the first vaccine or placebo injection that samples were taken. On this clone: Its antigen is unknown.

Germline CDR1 reads MRHNA; CDR2 reads SNTAGT. V was pared by 2 bases and J by 0 bases, with 6 bases of the junction left unmatched. The CDR3 covers 17 residues. This TCR derives from a person between 18 and 60 years old who received the Ad26.COV2.S COVID-19 vaccine or a placebo. The chain uses TRBV6-4 and TRBJ2-1, with TRBD1 identical over 8 bases. This material consisted of peripheral blood, taken in a trial of Ad26.COV2.S vaccine versus placebo. CDR3 DNA: TGTGCCAGCAGTGACCCCAGGACAGGGCCCTCCTACAATGAGCAGTTCTTC. This gives the protein CASSDPRTGPSYNEQFF.